The rows below give T cell receptor beta chains drawn from one sample of a study of immune evolution from preneoplasia to lung adenocarcinoma. Libraries were prepared by immunoSEQ multiplex PCR; TCRdb keeps only in-frame clonotypes and omits some of them. The sample consists of around 7,500 clones, roughly 74% of them appearing once. Sequenced: FFPE atypical adenomatous hyperplasia tissue from the lung. These receptors were obtained from a donor aged 70 or over with lung adenocarcinoma. Some clones in this sample may be carry-over from other donors' samples. Each CDR3 is given with its conserved first and last residue.

V,length,CDR3
TRBV29-1,14,CSAALGSANEKLFF
TRBV15,15,CATSRGTGFGETQYF
TRBV9,16,CASSVEGSGTSYEQYF
TRBV10-2,16,CASSELRGSSVETQYF
TRBV18,15,CASSPPLAGVYEQYF
TRBV6-6,14,CASSTGTGVSSQHF
TRBV9,18,CASSVASSGTGVGNEQFF
TRBV30,12,CAWKGKGNTVYF
TRBV7-6,15,CASSPEAGTNTEAFF
TRBV5-6,12,CASSLAPGELFF
TRBV5-1,16,CASSRLDWESSYEQYF
TRBV7-9,13,CASSLDGTYEQYF
TRBV10-3,13,CAISEWGSYGYTF
TRBV6-1,15,CASGGLDPRNQPQHF
TRBV11-2,14,CASSLGGIIDEAFF
TRBV6-4,14,CASSDRSGANVLTF
TRBV5-4,16,CASSLGAGTGAYGYTF
TRBV14,17,CASSQLGTVNSGNTIYF
TRBV2,14,CASTKPGPNYGYTF
TRBV2,15,CASSEKAGSNQPQHF
TRBV9,13,CASSVGLADEQYF
TRBV7-6,16,CASSPKTSGVGETQYF
TRBV19,14,CASSIDSGYQPQHF
TRBV15,14,CATSRQGETGELFF
TRBV9,11,CASSDGEKLFF
TRBV10-3,13,CAISDLQNSPLHF